The rows below give T cell receptor beta chains drawn from one sample of a study of T cell repertoires in cytomegalovirus infection. TCRdb passed the reads through MiXCR, listing each CDR3 protein once. The profile shows about 450,000 distinct CDR3 sequences, about 33% of them singletons. Source material: PBMCs. These receptors were obtained from a human donor in good health (CMV status not recorded). Some clones in this sample may be carry-over from other donors' samples. CDR3s include the opening cysteine and the closing phenylalanine or tryptophan. The D gene is left open where the match is weak. Clone size is not always given. Where it is, it says once, few, many or a class for expanded clones.

abundance | j_gene | v_gene | d_gene | CDR3nt | CDR3aa
NA | TRBJ2-1 | TRBV20-1 | TRBD2 | TGCAGTGCCCCTCGGATCGGACTAGCGGACTCCTACAATGAGCAGTTCTTC | CSAPRIGLADSYNEQFF
many | TRBJ2-1 | TRBV7-2 | NA | TGTGCCAGCAGCTTAGATGGGGGTTACAATGAGCAGTTCTTC | CASSLDGGYNEQFF
NA | TRBJ2-5 | TRBV11-2 | NA | TGTGCCAGCAGCTTAGATCACAGGGTTGGGGAGACCCAGTACTTC | CASSLDHRVGETQYF
NA | TRBJ1-5 | TRBV6-1 | NA | TGTGCCAGCAGTGAAGGGCGGCTTAGCAATCAGCCCCAGCATTTT | CASSEGRLSNQPQHF
few | TRBJ1-2 | TRBV18 | TRBD1 | TGTGCCAGCTCACCCGGGACAGGGACCATTACTAACTATGGCTACACCTTC | CASSPGTGTITNYGYTF
NA | TRBJ1-3 | TRBV2 | TRBD1 | TGTGCCAGCAGGGACAGGGATCTCTCTGGAAACACCATATATTTT | CASRDRDLSGNTIYF
NA | TRBJ2-5 | TRBV24-1 | TRBD2 | TGTGCCACCAGTGATTTGCGTGGGGAGGGAGAGACCCAGTACTTC | CATSDLRGEGETQYF
many | TRBJ2-5 | TRBV7-8 | NA | TGTGCCAGCAGCCGTAGAAGCGAGACCCAGTACTTC | CASSRRSETQYF
few | TRBJ1-6 | TRBV4-2 | NA | TGTGCCAGCAGCCAGGGAGGACAGAGCTCCTATAATTCACCCCTCCACTTT | CASSQGGQSSYNSPLHF
NA | TRBJ2-1 | TRBV20-1 | TRBD2 | TGCAGTGCTCCCACTAGCGGGGGGATCTACAATGAGCAGTTCTTC | CSAPTSGGIYNEQFF
few | TRBJ1-1 | TRBV29-1 | NA | TGCAGCGTTGAGGGGAGGAGGGACGAGGCTTTCTTT | CSVEGRRDEAFF
NA | TRBJ2-3 | TRBV30 | TRBD1 | TGTGCCTGGAGTTCGGGACAGGGTCAAGATACGCAGTATTTT | CAWSSGQGQDTQYF